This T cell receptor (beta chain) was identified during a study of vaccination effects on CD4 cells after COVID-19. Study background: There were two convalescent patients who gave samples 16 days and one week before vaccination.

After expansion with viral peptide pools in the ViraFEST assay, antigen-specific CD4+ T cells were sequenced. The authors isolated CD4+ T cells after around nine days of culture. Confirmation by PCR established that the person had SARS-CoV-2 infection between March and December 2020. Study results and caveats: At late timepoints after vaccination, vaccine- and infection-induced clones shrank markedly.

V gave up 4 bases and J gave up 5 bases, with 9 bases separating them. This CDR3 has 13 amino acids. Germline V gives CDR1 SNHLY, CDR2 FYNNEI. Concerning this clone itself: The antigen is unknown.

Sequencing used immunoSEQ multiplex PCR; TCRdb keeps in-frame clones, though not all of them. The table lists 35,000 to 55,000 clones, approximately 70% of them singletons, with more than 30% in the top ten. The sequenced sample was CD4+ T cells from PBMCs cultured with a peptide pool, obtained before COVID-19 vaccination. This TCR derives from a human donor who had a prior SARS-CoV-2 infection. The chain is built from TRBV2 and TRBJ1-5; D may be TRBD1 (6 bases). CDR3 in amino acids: CASSGGQDQPQHF. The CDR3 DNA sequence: TGTGCCAGCAGTGGGGGGCAGGATCAGCCCCAGCATTTT.